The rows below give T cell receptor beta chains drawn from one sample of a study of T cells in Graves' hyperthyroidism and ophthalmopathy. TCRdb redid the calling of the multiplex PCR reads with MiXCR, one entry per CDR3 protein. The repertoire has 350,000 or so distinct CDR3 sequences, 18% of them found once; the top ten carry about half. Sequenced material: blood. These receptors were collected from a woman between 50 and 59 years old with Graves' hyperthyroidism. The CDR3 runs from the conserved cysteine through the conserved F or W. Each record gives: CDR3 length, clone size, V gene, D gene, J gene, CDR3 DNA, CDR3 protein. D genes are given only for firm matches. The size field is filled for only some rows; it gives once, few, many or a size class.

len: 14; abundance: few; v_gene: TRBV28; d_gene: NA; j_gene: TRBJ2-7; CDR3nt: TGTGCCAGCAGCACCCCTCACAAGGGATGGGAGCAGTACTTC; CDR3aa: CASSTPHKGWEQYF
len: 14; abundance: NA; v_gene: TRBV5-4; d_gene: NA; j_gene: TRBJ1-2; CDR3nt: TGTGCCAGCAGCTGGTGGAATTCTAACTATGGCTACACCTTC; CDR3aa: CASSWWNSNYGYTF
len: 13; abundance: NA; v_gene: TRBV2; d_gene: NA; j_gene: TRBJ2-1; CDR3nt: TGTGCCAGCAGAGAGAACGTGGTTGCTGAGCAGTTCTTC; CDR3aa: CASRENVVAEQFF
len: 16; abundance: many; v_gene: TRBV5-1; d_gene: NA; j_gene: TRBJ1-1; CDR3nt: TGCGCCAGCAGCTTGAGGGGAGGGGTAATGAACACTGAAGCTTTCTTT; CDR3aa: CASSLRGGVMNTEAFF
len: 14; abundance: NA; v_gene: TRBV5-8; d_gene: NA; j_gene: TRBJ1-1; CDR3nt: TGCGCCAGCAGCCTCACTGCAGGGTCCACTGAAGCTTTCTTT; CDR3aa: CASSLTAGSTEAFF
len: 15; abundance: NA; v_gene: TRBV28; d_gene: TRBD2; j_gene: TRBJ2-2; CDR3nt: TGTGCCAGCCAGACGGGGGGGGAGAACACCGGGGAGCTGTTTTTT; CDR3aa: CASQTGGENTGELFF
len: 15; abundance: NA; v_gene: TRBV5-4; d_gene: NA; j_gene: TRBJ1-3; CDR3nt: TGTGCCAGCAGCCCCTGGGAAAGCTCTGGAAACACCATATATTTT; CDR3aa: CASSPWESSGNTIYF
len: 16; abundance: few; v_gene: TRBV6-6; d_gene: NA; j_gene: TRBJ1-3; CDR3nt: TGTGCCAGCAGTTACTTCGGACTCAGCTCTGGAAACACCATATATTTT; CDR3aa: CASSYFGLSSGNTIYF
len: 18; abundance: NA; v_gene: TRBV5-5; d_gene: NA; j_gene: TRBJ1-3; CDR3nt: TGTGCCAGCAGCTTTGGAGTGGACGTGCCGATCTCTGGAAACACCATATATTTT; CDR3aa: CASSFGVDVPISGNTIYF
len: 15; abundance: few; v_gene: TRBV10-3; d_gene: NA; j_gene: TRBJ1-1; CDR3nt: TGTGCCATCAGTGAGTCGGAGGGGTTGAACACTGAAGCTTTCTTT; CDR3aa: CAISESEGLNTEAFF
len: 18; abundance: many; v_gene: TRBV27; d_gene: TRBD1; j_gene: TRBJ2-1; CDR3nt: TGTGCCAGCAGTGTATTAAGATCGACAGGGCCTGCCTACAATGAGCAGTTCTTC; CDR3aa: CASSVLRSTGPAYNEQFF
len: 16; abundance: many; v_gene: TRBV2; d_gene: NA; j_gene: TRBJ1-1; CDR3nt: TGTGCCAGCAGTCTCACAGGGAGGAGTTATAACACTGAAGCTTTCTTT; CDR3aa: CASSLTGRSYNTEAFF
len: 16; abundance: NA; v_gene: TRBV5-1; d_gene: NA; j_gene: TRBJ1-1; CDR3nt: TGCGCCAGCAGCTTATGGGGTCCGTTCAGGAACACTGAAGCTTTCTTT; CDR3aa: CASSLWGPFRNTEAFF
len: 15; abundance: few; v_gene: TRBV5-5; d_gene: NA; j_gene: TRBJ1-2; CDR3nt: TGTGCCAGCAGCTTGGGGCCAACAGCTAACTATGGCTACACCTTC; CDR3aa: CASSLGPTANYGYTF
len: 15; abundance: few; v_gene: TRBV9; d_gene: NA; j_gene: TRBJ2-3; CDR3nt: TGTGCCAGCAGCGTAGCAAAGGGGTCCACAGATACGCAGTATTTT; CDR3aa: CASSVAKGSTDTQYF
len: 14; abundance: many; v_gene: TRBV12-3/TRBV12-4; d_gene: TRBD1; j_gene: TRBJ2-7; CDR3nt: TGTGCCAGCAGTCCGGGACAGGCTTCCTACGAGCAGTACTTC; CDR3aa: CASSPGQASYEQYF
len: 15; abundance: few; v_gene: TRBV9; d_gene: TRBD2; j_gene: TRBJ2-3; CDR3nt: TGTGCCAGCAGCGTCGGGACTAGCCTGACAGATACGCAGTATTTT; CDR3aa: CASSVGTSLTDTQYF
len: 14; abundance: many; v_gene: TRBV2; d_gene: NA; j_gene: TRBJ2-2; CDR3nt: TGTGCCAGCAGTAAGGGGTCGAACACCGGGGAGCTGTTTTTT; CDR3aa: CASSKGSNTGELFF
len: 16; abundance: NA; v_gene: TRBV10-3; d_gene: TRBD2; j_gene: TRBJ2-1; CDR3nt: TGTGCCATCAGTGAGAGACTAGCGGGGGGGTCTGATGAGCAGTTCTTC; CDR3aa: CAISERLAGGSDEQFF
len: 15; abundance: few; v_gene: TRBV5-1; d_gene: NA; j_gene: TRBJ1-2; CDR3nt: TGCGCCAGCAGCTTGGGTGCAGGACTACCCTATGGCTACACCTTC; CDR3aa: CASSLGAGLPYGYTF
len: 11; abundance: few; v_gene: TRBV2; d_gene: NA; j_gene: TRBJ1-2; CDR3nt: TGTGCCAGCAGTGACACCCACGGCTACACCTTC; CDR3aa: CASSDTHGYTF
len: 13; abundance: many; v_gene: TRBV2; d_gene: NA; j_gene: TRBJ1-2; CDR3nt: TGTGCCAGCAGTGGGGACATTCCTTATGGCTACACCTTC; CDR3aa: CASSGDIPYGYTF
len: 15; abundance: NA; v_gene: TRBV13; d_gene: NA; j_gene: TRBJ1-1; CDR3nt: TGTGCCAGCAGATCAACCGGGGAGATGAACACTGAAGCTTTCTTT; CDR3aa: CASRSTGEMNTEAFF
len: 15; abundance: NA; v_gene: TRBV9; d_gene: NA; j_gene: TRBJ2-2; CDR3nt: TGTGCCAGCAGCGTAGGTACCTCGAACACCGGGGAGCTGTTTTTT; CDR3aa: CASSVGTSNTGELFF
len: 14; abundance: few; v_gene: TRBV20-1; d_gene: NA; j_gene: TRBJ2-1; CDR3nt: TGCAGTGCTAGAGATCCTAGGCTATTCAATGAGCAGTTCTTC; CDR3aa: CSARDPRLFNEQFF
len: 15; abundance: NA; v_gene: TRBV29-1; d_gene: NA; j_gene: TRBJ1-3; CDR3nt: TGCAGCGTTACGGATCGTCGGGACTCTGGAAACACCATATATTTT; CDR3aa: CSVTDRRDSGNTIYF
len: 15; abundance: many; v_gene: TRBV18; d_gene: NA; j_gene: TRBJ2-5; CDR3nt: TGTGCCAGCTCACCACCCCCAGCTGCCCAAGAGACCCAGTACTTC; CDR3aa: CASSPPPAAQETQYF
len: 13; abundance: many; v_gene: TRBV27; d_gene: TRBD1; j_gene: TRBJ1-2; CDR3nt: TGTGCCAGCCGGGACAGAGCTAACTATGGCTACACCTTC; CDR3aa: CASRDRANYGYTF
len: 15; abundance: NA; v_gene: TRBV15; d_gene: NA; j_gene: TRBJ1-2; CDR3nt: TGTGCCACCAGCATAGGTGGCAATACCAACTATGGCTACACCTTC; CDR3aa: CATSIGGNTNYGYTF
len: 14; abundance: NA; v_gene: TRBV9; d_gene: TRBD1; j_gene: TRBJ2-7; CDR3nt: TGTGCCAGCAGCGAAACGGGACAGAACTACGAGCAGTACTTC; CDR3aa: CASSETGQNYEQYF
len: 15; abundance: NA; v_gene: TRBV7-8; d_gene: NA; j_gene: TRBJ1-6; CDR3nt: TGTGCCAGCAGCTTATTTACGGGAGGACGTTCACCCCTCCACTTT; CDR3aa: CASSLFTGGRSPLHF
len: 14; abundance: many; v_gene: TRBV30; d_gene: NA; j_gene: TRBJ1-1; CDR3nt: TGTGCCTGGAGTCATGGGGGGTTGCAGACTGAAGCTTTCTTT; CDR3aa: CAWSHGGLQTEAFF
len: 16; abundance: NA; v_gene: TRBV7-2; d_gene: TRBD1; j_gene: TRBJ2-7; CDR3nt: TGTGCCAGCAGCTTTATCTCAGGACAGGGCTACTACGAGCAGTACTTC; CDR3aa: CASSFISGQGYYEQYF
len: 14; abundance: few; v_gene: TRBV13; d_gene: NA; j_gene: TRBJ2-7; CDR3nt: TGTGCCAGCAGCCCGCAAGGAGACAGCTACGAGCAGTACTTC; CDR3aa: CASSPQGDSYEQYF
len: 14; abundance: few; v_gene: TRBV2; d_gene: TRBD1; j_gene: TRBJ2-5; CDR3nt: TGTGCCAGCAGTGACCGGGACAGGGGAGAGACCCAATACTTC; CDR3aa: CASSDRDRGETQYF
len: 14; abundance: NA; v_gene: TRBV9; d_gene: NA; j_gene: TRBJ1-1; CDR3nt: TGTGCCAGCAGCGCCGATGTGGCAAACACTGAAGCTTTCTTT; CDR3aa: CASSADVANTEAFF
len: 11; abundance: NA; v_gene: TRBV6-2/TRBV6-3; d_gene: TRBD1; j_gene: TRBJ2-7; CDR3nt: TGTGCCAGCAGTCAACAGGGGCCGCAGTACTTC; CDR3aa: CASSQQGPQYF
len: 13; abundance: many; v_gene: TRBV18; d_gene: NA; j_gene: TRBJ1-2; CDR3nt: TGTGCCAGCTCACCGGATCTCAGCCGTGGCTACACCTTC; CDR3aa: CASSPDLSRGYTF
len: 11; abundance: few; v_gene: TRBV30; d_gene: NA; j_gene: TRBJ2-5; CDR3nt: TGTGCCTGGGCGGTTCAAGAGACCCAGTACTTC; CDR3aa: CAWAVQETQYF
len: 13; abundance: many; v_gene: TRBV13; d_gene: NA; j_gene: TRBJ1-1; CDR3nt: TGTGCCAGCAGCCAAGTGGAGGGGACTGAAGCTTTCTTT; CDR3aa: CASSQVEGTEAFF
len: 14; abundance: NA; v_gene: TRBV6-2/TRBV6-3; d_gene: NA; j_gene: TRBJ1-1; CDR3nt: TGTGTCAGCAGCTATGACAGCTCGAACACTGAAGCTTTCTTT; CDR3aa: CVSSYDSSNTEAFF